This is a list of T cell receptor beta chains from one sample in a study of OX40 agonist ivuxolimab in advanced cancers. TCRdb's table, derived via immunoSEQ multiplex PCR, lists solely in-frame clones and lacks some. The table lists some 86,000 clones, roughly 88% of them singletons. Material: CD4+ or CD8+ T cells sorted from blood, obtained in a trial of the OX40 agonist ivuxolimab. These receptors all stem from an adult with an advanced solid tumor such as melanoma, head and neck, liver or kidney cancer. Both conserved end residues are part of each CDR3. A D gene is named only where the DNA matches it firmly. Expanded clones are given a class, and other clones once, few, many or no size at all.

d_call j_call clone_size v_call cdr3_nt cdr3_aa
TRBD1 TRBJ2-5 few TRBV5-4 TGTGCCAGCAGCTCCCCTCGGGCAGGGGGCCGTAAAGAGACCCAGTACTTC CASSSPRAGGRKETQYF
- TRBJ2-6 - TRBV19 TGTGCCAGTAGTATCCGTTCGGGACATAGCTCTGGGGCCAACGTCCTGACTTTC CASSIRSGHSSGANVLTF
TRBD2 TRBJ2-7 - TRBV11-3 TGTGCCAGCAGCTCGGGGGGGAACGAGCAGTACTTC CASSSGGNEQYF
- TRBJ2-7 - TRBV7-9 TGTGCCAGCAGCTCTAGTTCCTACGAGCAGTACTTC CASSSSSYEQYF
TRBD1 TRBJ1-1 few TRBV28 TGTGCCACCACAGAGGGGGCCACTGAAGCTTTCTTT CATTEGATEAFF
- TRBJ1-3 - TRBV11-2 TGTGCCAGCAGCTTCAATGAGGGAAACACCATATATTTT CASSFNEGNTIYF
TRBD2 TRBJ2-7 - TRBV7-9 TGTGCCAGCAGCCCGAGACTAGCGGGAGACATCTACGAGCAGTACTTC CASSPRLAGDIYEQYF
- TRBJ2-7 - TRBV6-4 TGTGCCAGCAGGGGCCACGAGCAGTACTTC CASRGHEQYF
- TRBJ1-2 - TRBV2 TGTGCCTTGAAAGGGCCCCAAAGGAACTATGGCTACACCTTC CALKGPQRNYGYTF
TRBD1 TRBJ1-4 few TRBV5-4 TGTGCCAGCAGCTTAGCGATAGGACAGGGACAATCGGTGTTTTTT CASSLAIGQGQSVFF
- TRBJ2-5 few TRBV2 TGTGCCAGCAGTGAAGCGCTAACAGGTCAAGAGACCCAGTACTTC CASSEALTGQETQYF
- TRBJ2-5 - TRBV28 TGTGCCAGCAGTTTCCTTTCGCGGGCAAAAGAGACCCAGTACTTC CASSFLSRAKETQYF
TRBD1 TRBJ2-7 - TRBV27 TGTGCCAGCAGCCTGACAACCCTACAGGGGTTTCCCTACGAGCAGTACTTC CASSLTTLQGFPYEQYF
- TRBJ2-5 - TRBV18 TGTGCCAGCTCACCACCCGGGGCTCCTGACCAAGAGACCCAGTACTTC CASSPPGAPDQETQYF
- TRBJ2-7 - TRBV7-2 TGTGCCAGCAGCTCCGCGGGCAGATCCTACGAGCAGTACTTC CASSSAGRSYEQYF
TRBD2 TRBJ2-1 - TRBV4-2 TGTGCCAGCAGCCAAGATTCGGGACTAGCGGACGATGAGCAGTTCTTC CASSQDSGLADDEQFF
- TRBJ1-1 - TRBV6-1 TGTGCCAGCTCGTATGTGAACACTGAAGCTTTCTTT CASSYVNTEAFF
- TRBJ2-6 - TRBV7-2 TGTGCCAGCAGTCCAGTGGGCAGCTCTGGGGCCAACGTCCTGACTTTC CASSPVGSSGANVLTF
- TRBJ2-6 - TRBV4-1 TGCGCCAGCAGCCAAGGGGCAGGGAACTCTGGGGCCAACGTCCTGACTTTC CASSQGAGNSGANVLTF
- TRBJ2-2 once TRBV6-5 TGTGCCAGCAGTTACGAGGGGATAAACACCGGGGAGCTGTTTTTT CASSYEGINTGELFF
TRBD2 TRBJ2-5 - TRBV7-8 TGTGCCAGCAGCTTCTTCGCCAGCGGGAGTCAAGAGACCCAGTACTTC CASSFFASGSQETQYF
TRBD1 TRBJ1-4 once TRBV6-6 TGTGCCAGCAGCGATCCGACAGGGGGGGGTGAAAAACTGTTTTTT CASSDPTGGGEKLFF
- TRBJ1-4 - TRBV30 TGTGCCTGGAGTCCTCGCAACAGGGAAGAAGGCGAAAAACTGTTTTTT CAWSPRNREEGEKLFF
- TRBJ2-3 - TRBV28 TGTGCCAGCAGCCCCAGTACAGGTACTGGGGGCCCAGATACGCAGTATTTT CASSPSTGTGGPDTQYF
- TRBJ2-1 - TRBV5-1 TGCGCCAGCAGCTTGGTCGGGTACAATGAGCAGTTCTTC CASSLVGYNEQFF
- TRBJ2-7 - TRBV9 TGTGCCAGCAGCGTAGGGGAGAGCTCCTACGAGCAGTACTTC CASSVGESSYEQYF
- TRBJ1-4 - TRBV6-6 TGTGCCAGCAGCTCAGAGGAAGGGACTAATGAAAAACTGTTTTTT CASSSEEGTNEKLFF
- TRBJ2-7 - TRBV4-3 TGCGCCAGCAGCCAAGACGGGCTGGGGGAGCAGTACTTC CASSQDGLGEQYF
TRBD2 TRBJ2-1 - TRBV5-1 TGCGCCAGCAGGACTAGCCCCTCAGCAGGGCACAATGAGCAGTTCTTC CASRTSPSAGHNEQFF
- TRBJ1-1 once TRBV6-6 TGTGCCACCGCCGCGGGAACTGAAGCTTTCTTT CATAAGTEAFF
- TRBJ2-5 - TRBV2 TGTGCCAGCAGTGTCGATCCGGATGAGACCCAGTACTTC CASSVDPDETQYF
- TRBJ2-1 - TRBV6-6 TGTGCCAGCAGTTACTCGACCGGGAGCGTCAATGAGCAGTTCTTC CASSYSTGSVNEQFF
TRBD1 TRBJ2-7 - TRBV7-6 TGTGCCAGCAGCTTAGTTCCGGGACAGGGGTCGGACGAGCAGTACTTC CASSLVPGQGSDEQYF
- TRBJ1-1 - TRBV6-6 TGTGCCAGCAGTTACAATGGAGGGTTGAACACTGAAGCTTTCTTT CASSYNGGLNTEAFF
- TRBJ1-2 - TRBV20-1 TGCAGTGCTGGATTATTTGATGGCTACACCTTC CSAGLFDGYTF
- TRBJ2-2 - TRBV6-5 TGTGCCAGCAGTTACTCTTCCAGATCCGGGGAGCTGTTTTTT CASSYSSRSGELFF
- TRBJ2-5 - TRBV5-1 TGCGCCAGCAGCTTGGCATACGGGAGACAAGAGACCCAGTACTTC CASSLAYGRQETQYF
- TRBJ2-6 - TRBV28 TGTGCCAGCAGTTTTGCAGGGGTCCCCTCTGGGGCCAACGTCCTGACTTTC CASSFAGVPSGANVLTF
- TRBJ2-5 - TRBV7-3 TGTGCCAGCAGCTCTACAGGGTTAGAGACCCAGTACTTC CASSSTGLETQYF
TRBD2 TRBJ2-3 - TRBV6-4 TGTGCCAGCAGTGACGTTGCGGGAGAGCCAGATACGCAGTATTTT CASSDVAGEPDTQYF
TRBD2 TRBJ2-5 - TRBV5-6 TGTGCCAGCAGCTTGGTGACTAGCCCCCAAGAGACCCAGTACTTC CASSLVTSPQETQYF
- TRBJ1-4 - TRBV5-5 TGTGCCAGCAGCTTTAGTGCAACTAATGAAAAACTGTTTTTT CASSFSATNEKLFF
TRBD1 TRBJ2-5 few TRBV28 TGTGCCACCGACCTGGGACAGGGACCTCAAGAGACCCAGTACTTC CATDLGQGPQETQYF
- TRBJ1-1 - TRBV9 TGTGCCAGCAGCGACCAACTGGGGGACACTGAAGCTTTCTTT CASSDQLGDTEAFF